These 21 T cell receptor beta chains were all obtained from the same sample, sequenced in a study of T cell repertoires in aging, cancer and after chemotherapy (dated by TCRdb to about 2019). Instrument used: Illumina MiSeq. Multiplex touch-down PCR with a mixed TRB-A/B primer pool was used to amplify rearranged TRB sequences covering the V, D and J segments. The public reads were reprocessed in TCRdb via fastp at Q25 and MiXCR, keeping in-frame beta chains. Rows with a matching CDR3 protein are joined into one entry that keeps the most common DNA and genes. The sample records about 11,000 distinct CDR3 sequences, under 55% of which are singletons. The ten most abundant clones make up 6.5% to 8% of the sample. TCR beta rearrangements were amplified from genomic DNA extracted from peripheral blood rather than from sorted cells or RNA. The sequenced material came from blood. The receptors stem from a human donor in good health.

The J gene is TRBJ1-6, the V gene TRBV30; a possible D gene is TRBD1 (5 bases). Germline CDR1 is GTSNPN and CDR2 is SVGIG (reference sequence). The CDR3 is 15 residues long. Trimming cost V 1 base and J 8 bases, with 15 bases left between them. The CDR3 region is CAWSGAGIGDSPLHF. As DNA, the CDR3 is TGTGCCTGGAGTGGAGCCGGGATAGGGGATTCACCCCTCCACTTT.

This clonotype has just a few counts. The genes are TRBV28 and TRBJ1-2, with D possibly being TRBD1 (5 bases). V gave up 8 bases and J gave up 7 bases, with 17 bases separating them. The germline V gene has CDR1 MDHEN and CDR2 SYDVKM. The CDR3 spans 13 residues. The CDR3 DNA follows: TGTGCCAGCGTTGACAGTAACTCTCTTGGCTACACCTTC. This gives the protein CASVDSNSLGYTF.

This clonotype showed up just a few times. V is TRBV6-2 or TRBV6-3 and J is TRBJ2-7; the D gene is possibly TRBD1 (5 bases). The ends were cut back, 4 bases at V and 0 bases at J, with 7 bases in the middle. The CDR3 is made up of 13 amino acids. The V gene's germline CDR1 is MNHEY and CDR2 SVGEGT. The CDR3 bases are TGTGCCAGCAGTTCAGGGAACTCCTACGAGCAGTACTTC. This sequence encodes CASSSGNSYEQYF.

V gene TRBV12-3 or TRBV12-4 combines with J gene TRBJ1-1, with D unresolved. This CDR3 spans 12 amino acids. V gave up 4 bases and J gave up 1 base, with 4 bases separating them. CDR3 loop: CASSWGNTEAFF. The CDR3 DNA follows: TGTGCCAGCAGTTGGGGGAACACTGAAGCTTTCTTT.

The chain combines TRBV6-5 with TRBJ2-1; tentative D call: TRBD2 (6 bases). The V and J ends lost 2 bases and 5 bases respectively, with 16 bases between them. This CDR3 region has 16 residues. Germline V CDR1 and CDR2: MNHEY, SVGAGI. CDR3 bases: TGTGCCAGCAGTTACCTAGGCAGGAGGGGAGACAATGAGCAGTTCTTC. Translating it yields CASSYLGRRGDNEQFF.

This clonotype was detected only a few times. The chain joins TRBV28 to TRBJ2-1; the D gene is possibly TRBD2 (5 bases). The V gene's germline CDR1 is MDHEN and CDR2 SYDVKM. V lost 11 bases and J 0 bases, leaving 11 bases between the germline ends. The CDR3 is made up of 13 amino acids. This chain's CDR3 is CAAGTHSYNEQFF. The CDR3 coding sequence is TGTGCCGCGGGCACCCACTCCTACAATGAGCAGTTCTTC.

A few counts support this clonotype. The rearrangement uses TRBV6-5 and TRBJ1-3, with D uncertain. Between the trimmed V and J ends, which lost 9 bases and 3 bases, there was a span of 15 bases. The CDR3 has 14 residues. The germline gives CDR1 MNHEY, CDR2 SVGAGI. The CDR3 region is CASLIGVNGNTIYF. For the CDR3, the DNA is TGTGCCAGTTTAATCGGGGTTAATGGAAACACCATATATTTT.

This chain connects TRBV29-1 to TRBJ1-3; 10 nucleotides agree with TRBD1. Trimming removed 7 bases from V and 5 bases from J; junction bases left unmatched: 5. CDR3 length: 13 residues. Germline CDR1 is SQVTM and CDR2 is ANQGSEA. The CDR3 DNA is TGCAGCGCCGGACAGGGGGATAGAAACACCATATATTTT. This translates into CSAGQGDRNTIYF.

The chain is built from TRBV7-9 and TRBJ2-1; no reliable D call. The germline CDR1 and CDR2 sequences are SEHNR and FQNEAQ (reference sequence). Trimming pared 3 bases from V and 9 bases from J, leaving 9 bases between. The CDR3 is made up of 12 amino acids. CDR3 DNA: TGTGCCAGCAGCTTCCGGTCGACTGAGCAGTTCTTC. Translation gives CASSFRSTEQFF. The full variable domain, completed using reference TRBV7-9 and TRBJ2-1, is DTGVSQNPRHKITKRGQNVTFRCDPISEHNRLYWYRQTLGQGPEFLTYFQNEAQLEKSRLLSDRFSAERPKGSFSTLEIQRTEQGDSAMYLCASSFRSTEQFFGPGTRLTVL.

This clonotype appeared a few times. The V call is TRBV7-6, the J call TRBJ1-5; D is undetermined. The V and J ends lost 1 base and 6 bases respectively, with 10 bases between them. The CDR3 length is 14 residues. Looked up from germline, CDR1 is SGHVS and CDR2 is FNYEAQ. CDR3 residues: CASSLVSLGQPQHF. The CDR3 DNA follows: TGTGCCAGCAGCTTAGTCAGCCTCGGTCAGCCCCAGCATTTT.

The J gene is TRBJ2-7, the V gene TRBV10-3; D unclear. V was shortened by 6 bases and J by 2 bases, with 14 bases between the two germline ends. The germline V gene encodes CDR1 ENHRY and CDR2 SYGVKD. The CDR3 is made up of 14 amino acids. CDR3 in DNA: TGTGCCATCAGCGAAGGTGTCAGTACCTACGAGCAGTACTTC. As protein: CAISEGVSTYEQYF.

The V call is TRBV12-3 or TRBV12-4, the J call TRBJ1-2; D gene unclear. V shed 5 bases and J shed 7 bases, with 20 bases lying between them. The CDR3 has 15 amino acids. The chain's CDR3 is CASSGNVQALSGYTF. In nucleotides, the CDR3 is TGTGCCAGCAGTGGAAACGTGCAGGCCCTAAGTGGCTACACCTTC.

The gene calls are TRBV7-2 and TRBJ1-1; perhaps TRBD1 as D (6 bases). Germline-derived CDR1 and CDR2 are SGHTA and FQGNSA. The CDR3 totals 15 residues. V lost 1 base, J lost 5 bases, and 14 bases lay in between. The CDR3 coding sequence is TGTGCCAGCAGCTTAGATCGGACAGCCGAGACTGAAGCTTTCTTT. Translation: CASSLDRTAETEAFF.

The genes are TRBV27 and TRBJ1-2; D may be TRBD1 (6 bases). Per germline, CDR1 MNHEY and CDR2 SMNVEV (reference sequence). The CDR3 length is 13 residues. Trimming removed 4 bases at V and 2 bases at J, with 8 bases between. CDR3 in DNA: TGTGCCAGCAGTTACGACAGGAACTATGGCTACACCTTC. Translating gives CASSYDRNYGYTF.

The gene calls are TRBV5-4 and TRBJ2-2; 8 bases match TRBD2. Looked up from germline, CDR1 is SGHNT and CDR2 is YYREEE (reference sequence). V shed 3 bases and J 5 bases; nucleotides not matched to a gene: 15. The CDR3 consists of 18 residues. DNA of the CDR3: TGTGCCAGCAGCTCAGGACTAGCATGGGGGGTAGGGACCGGGGAGCTGTTTTTT. It encodes CASSSGLAWGVGTGELFF. Complete variable domain (other parts from reference TRBV5-4 and TRBJ2-2): ETGVTQSPTHLIKTRGQQVTLRCSSQSGHNTVSWYQQALGQGPQFIFQYYREEENGRGNFPPRFSGLQFPNYSSELNVNALELDDSALYLCASSSGLAWGVGTGELFFGEGSRLTVL.

This clonotype was picked up a small number of times. This chain uses TRBV15 with TRBJ2-7, with 7 bases fitting TRBD1. This CDR3 has 14 residues. In germline, CDR1 is LNHNV, CDR2 YYDKDF (reference sequence). Trimming at V came to 10 bases and at J to 8 bases, leaving 17 bases not matched to a gene. For the CDR3, the DNA is TGTGCCAGCAGTTTAAAAGGGGGCAGGGTGAAGCAGTACTTC. Translating gives CASSLKGGRVKQYF.

This clonotype was found a few times. The chain links TRBV6-5 to TRBJ1-1; D might be TRBD1 (6 bases). CDR3 size: 13 residues. V was clipped by 6 bases and J by 6 bases, with 14 bases between them. Germline values: CDR1 MNHEY, CDR2 SVGAGI. The CDR3, as DNA: TGTGCCAGCAGACAATACAGGGATCCTGAAGCTTTCTTT. Translating gives CASRQYRDPEAFF.

This chain links TRBV15 with TRBJ2-3; 11 nucleotides agree with TRBD2. V lost 1 base, J lost 4 bases, and 10 bases stayed unmatched. Germline V lookup: CDR1 LNHNV, CDR2 YYDKDF (reference sequence). This CDR3 comprises 18 residues. CDR3: CATSRVRLAGGGADTQYF. The CDR3 bases are TGTGCCACCAGCAGAGTAAGGCTAGCGGGGGGCGGCGCAGATACGCAGTATTTT.

The gene calls are TRBV28 and TRBJ1-2, with TRBD1 identical over 8 bases. The germline V gene encodes CDR1 MDHEN and CDR2 SYDVKM. There are 14 residues in the CDR3. The junction had 13 bases not matched to a gene; V was cut back by 8 bases and J by 8 bases. CDR3 bases: TGTGCCAGCTGCCCCGCGGGACAGGTCCAAGGCTACACCTTC. Protein product: CASCPAGQVQGYTF.

The rearrangement joins TRBV6-1 to TRBJ1-2; D gene ambiguous. Trimming stripped 3 bases from V and 3 bases from J, with 14 bases between. CDR1 is MNHNS and CDR2 is SASEGT in the germline V gene. The CDR3 spans 15 residues. CDR3 sequence (DNA): TGTGCCAGCAGTGACGGACCGGCGGAGTACTATGGCTACACCTTC. Translation: CASSDGPAEYYGYTF.

The rearrangement joins TRBV6-1 to TRBJ2-7; D not certain. This CDR3 has 13 residues. The V and J ends lost 2 bases and 3 bases respectively, with 8 bases between them. CDR1 and CDR2 from the germline V gene are MNHNS and SASEGT. The CDR3 loop reads CASSEIGDYEQYF. CDR3 coding DNA: TGTGCCAGCAGTGAAATCGGAGACTACGAGCAGTACTTC.